One sample yielded the 9 T cell receptor beta chains listed below, sequenced in a study of Ad26.COV2.S vaccination and SARS-CoV-2 variants. Treatment noted: roughly 18 received Ad26.COV2.S at low or high dose, single or two shots; about 5 received placebo; per-sample allocation not given. The samples were gathered on day 63 after the first injection of vaccine or placebo. TCRdb's copy holds only in-frame clones and misses some; the assay was immunoSEQ multiplex PCR. The sample contains under 400,000 clones, roughly 84% of which appear only once. The material was peripheral blood, obtained in a trial of Ad26.COV2.S vaccine versus placebo. The origin of the receptors is a person between 18 and 59 years old who received the Ad26.COV2.S COVID-19 vaccine or a placebo.

The chain has TRBV9 and TRBJ1-1, with TRBD1 matching over 10 bases. The CDR3 totals 16 residues. Germline CDR1 is SGDLS and CDR2 is YYNGEE. The J segment lost 5 bases and the V segment lost 2 bases, leaving 9 bases of the junction unmatched. CDR3 nucleotides: TGTGCCAGCAGCGTGGATACGGGACAGGGGATGACTGAAGCTTTCTTT. Amino acid sequence: CASSVDTGQGMTEAFF.

The V and J genes are TRBV19 and TRBJ1-2, with 7 bases matching TRBD1. The CDR3 runs 18 residues. Per germline, CDR1 LNHDA and CDR2 SQIVND (reference sequence). J was trimmed by 4 bases and V by 5 bases; bases with no gene match: 19. The CDR3 coding sequence is TGTGCCAGTAGTTCCGGTCCGGGACAGAAACCCACCTTCTATGGCTACACCTTC. It translates to CASSSGPGQKPTFYGYTF.

The J gene is TRBJ2-1, the V gene TRBV11-3, with D possibly being TRBD1 (6 bases). V gave up 4 bases and J gave up 3 bases, with 16 bases separating them. The CDR3 runs to 16 residues. Germline CDR1 reads SGHNT; CDR2 reads YENEEA. The CDR3 sequence: CASSSSRGPNYNEQFF. CDR3 DNA: TGTGCCAGCAGCTCCTCCAGGGGTCCTAACTACAATGAGCAGTTCTTC.

As concerns this clone: This sample includes further DNA sequences coding for the same CDR3. The chain is built from TRBV27 and TRBJ2-7, with 7 bases that match TRBD1. J was trimmed by 1 base and V by 4 bases; bases with no gene match: 4. The CDR3 sequence is 14 residues long. Germline V gene sequence: CDR1 MNHEY, CDR2 SMNVEV (reference sequence). CDR3 DNA sequence: TGTGCCAGCAGTTATTCAGGGGGATCCTACGAGCAGTACTTC. As protein: CASSYSGGSYEQYF.

This rearrangement joins TRBV6-1 to TRBJ2-5; no clear D. This CDR3 has 13 residues. The V gene lost 0 bases and the J gene lost 5 bases, with 7 bases spanning the gap. CDR1 and CDR2 from the germline V gene are MNHNS and SASEGT. CDR3 nucleotide sequence: TGTGCCAGCAGTGAAGCGCTTCCGGAGACCCAGTACTTC. It specifies CASSEALPETQYF.

The rearrangement uses TRBV9 and TRBJ1-2, with D hard to call. The CDR3 is made up of 13 amino acids. Germline V gene lookup returns CDR1 SGDLS and CDR2 YYNGEE. Trimming cost V 0 bases and J 4 bases, with 7 bases left between them. CDR3: CASSVGRTYGYTF. The CDR3 DNA follows: TGTGCCAGCAGCGTAGGACGAACCTATGGCTACACCTTC. Drawing the rest from reference TRBV9 and TRBJ1-2, the complete variable domain is DSGVTQTPKHLITATGQRVTLRCSPRSGDLSVYWYQQSLDQGLQFLIQYYNGEERAKGNILERFSAQQFPDLHSELNLSSLELGDSALYFCASSVGRTYGYTFGSGTRLTVV.

V is TRBV11-2 and J is TRBJ2-4, with TRBD1 identical over 7 bases. This CDR3 comprises 13 residues. Looked up from germline, CDR1 is SGHAT and CDR2 is FQNNGV. Trimming took 4 bases from V and 9 from J; bases not matched to a gene: 6. DNA for the CDR3: TGTGCCAGCAGCTACTGGACAGGAGGCATTCAGTACTTC. Its translation: CASSYWTGGIQYF.

The CDR3 spells CASSQDDRGGSTDTQYF. The CDR3 DNA follows: TGCGCCAGCAGCCAAGATGACAGGGGCGGTAGCACAGATACGCAGTATTTT. This chain joins TRBV4-1 and TRBJ2-3, with 8 bases lining up with TRBD1. Unmatched junction bases numbered 5, after V lost 0 bases and J lost 0 bases. The CDR3 has 17 residues. CDR1 and CDR2 (germline): MGHRA, YSYEKL.

The CDR3 protein is CASSIPRGTEAFF. The CDR3, as DNA: TGTGCCAGTAGTATCCCCAGGGGGACTGAAGCTTTCTTT. This chain links TRBV19 with TRBJ1-1, with 7 positions matching TRBD1. Unmatched junction bases numbered 3, after V lost 3 bases and J lost 5 bases. Germline values: CDR1 LNHDA, CDR2 SQIVND (reference sequence). The CDR3 has 13 amino acids.